This is a list of T cell receptor beta chains from one sample in a study of naive and memory T cell subsets. TCRdb redid the calling of the UMI-ligation and nested PCR reads with MiXCR, one entry per CDR3 protein. This sample has some 150,000 distinct CDR3 sequences, with approximately 17% found just once. The sample was naive CD4+ T cells from blood. The receptor source for this set is a human donor in good health. Each CDR3 is given without its conserved first and last residue. Fields, in order: D gene, J gene, V gene, CDR3 protein. D genes are given only for firm matches.

. TRBJ1-1 TRBV30 AWSDPPPEAF
. TRBJ2-1 TRBV11-2 ASSLDFQPYNEQF
TRBD1 TRBJ1-5 TRBV6-1 ASRGQELGNQPQH
. TRBJ2-1 TRBV7-9 ASSNGNEQF
TRBD1 TRBJ1-2 TRBV11-2 ASSRDSYGYT
. TRBJ1-2 TRBV11-2 ASSPGMGRTYGYT
TRBD1 TRBJ1-5 TRBV7-2 ASSGQVSNQPQH
TRBD2 TRBJ2-1 TRBV2 ASNFILAANNEQF
. TRBJ2-7 TRBV6-1 ASSDEARGTYEQY
TRBD1 TRBJ1-4 TRBV28 ASSPPGTALNEKLF
TRBD1 TRBJ1-6 TRBV12-3/TRBV12-4 ASSFRTGIGSPLH
. TRBJ2-2 TRBV7-9 ASSYSRTDQATGELF
. TRBJ1-4 TRBV28 ASSWELTGREGTNEKLF
. TRBJ1-2 TRBV7-8 ASSLSLGLRDGYT
TRBD1 TRBJ2-2 TRBV6-5 ASSPLGQGAVGELF
TRBD1 TRBJ1-5 TRBV30 ASSSGQGGYQPQH
. TRBJ2-3 TRBV3-1 ASSQDGSTDTQY
. TRBJ2-1 TRBV6-2/TRBV6-3 ASSRGTEQF
TRBD2 TRBJ2-5 TRBV20-1 SASKTSGIQETQY
. TRBJ1-1 TRBV29-1 SVDLGTGNTEAF
TRBD2 TRBJ2-1 TRBV24-1 ATARTSGSRKGEQF
. TRBJ2-4 TRBV28 ASSLPGFGKNIQY
. TRBJ2-1 TRBV5-4 ASSSRGGGVSYNEQF
. TRBJ2-7 TRBV7-2 ASSLRATTSDEQY
TRBD1 TRBJ2-3 TRBV2 ASSPYDRGRTNTQY